Included here is one T cell receptor (beta chain) sequence, with context. Its antigen is not identified. Germline lookup yields CDR1 MNHEY and CDR2 SVGAGI. CDR3 length equals 16 residues. The V gene end was trimmed by 5 bases and the J gene end by 6 bases; junction bases not matched to a gene: 6. MiXCR, applied by TCRdb to the reads, yields one record per CDR3 protein. The sample holds fewer than 1,000,000 distinct CDR3 sequences, around 29% seen once. This sample stems from a study of T cell repertoires in cytomegalovirus infection. On the study more broadly: It was recently identified HLA-C-restricted and well-studied HLA-B-restricted CMV epitopes that the study used. Indications came from public TCR beta signatures; they pointed to CMV infection and to a matching HLA type.

Points from the study as a whole: In two of eight donors, the top clonotype was HLA-C-restricted CMV-specific. Public TCR beta family frequency separated CMV-and-HLA carriers, including in an independent cohort.

The sequence was collected from a human donor in good health (CMV status not recorded). Some clones in this sample may be carry-over from other donors' samples. This chain uses TRBV6-5 with TRBJ2-3, with TRBD2 matching over 15 bases. Sequencing was performed on cultured CD8+ T cells from PBMCs, taken from culture after CMV antigen stimulation. The CDR3: CASSPEGTSGGDTQYF. In nucleotides, the CDR3 is TGTGCCAGCAGTCCCGAGGGGACTAGCGGGGGGGATACGCAGTATTTT.